Listed here are 8 T cell receptor beta chains from one sample, sequenced in a study of identical twins. MiXCR was run by TCRdb on the 5' RACE reads, yielding one entry per CDR3 protein. The sample yields some 560,000 distinct CDR3 sequences, more than 9% seen once. In addition, the sample was reused for a study of yellow fever vaccine responses in identical twins.

The sample was PBMCs. Receptors were obtained from a woman younger than 35 in good health.

This clonotype has at least ten counts. The rearrangement uses TRBV11-2 and TRBJ2-3; TRBD2 aligns across 8 bases. The CDR3 sequence is 15 residues long. Unmatched junction bases numbered 2, after V lost 3 bases and J lost 0 bases. Germline values: CDR1 SGHAT, CDR2 FQNNGV. Written as DNA, the CDR3 is TGTGCCAGCAGCTTTAGCGGGGCCAGCACAGATACGCAGTATTTT. It translates to CASSFSGASTDTQYF. The entire variable domain, with the rest obtained from reference TRBV11-2 and TRBJ2-3, is as follows: EAGVAQSPRYKIIEKRQSVAFWCNPISGHATLYWYQQILGQGPKLLIQFQNNGVVDDSQLPKDRFSAERLKGVDSTLKIQPAKLEDSAVYLCASSFSGASTDTQYFGPGTRLTVL.

This clonotype has a handful of counts. This chain joins TRBV7-2 and TRBJ2-7; TRBD1 matches 9 bases. This CDR3 is built from 15 residues. CDR1 is SGHTA and CDR2 is FQGNSA in the germline V gene. The V gene end was trimmed by 1 base and the J gene end by 4 bases; junction bases not matched to a gene: 5. CDR3 sequence reads: CASSLVGGTGYEQYF. In nucleotides, the CDR3 is TGTGCCAGCAGCTTAGTTGGGGGGACAGGGTACGAGCAGTACTTC.

This clonotype has ten or more counts. The genes are TRBV12-3 or TRBV12-4 and TRBJ2-1, with a possible D match to TRBD2 (6 bases). V lost 5 bases to trimming and J lost 6 bases, with 14 bases between them. This CDR3 is 14 amino acids long. The CDR3 here is CASSNRLEGNEQFF. The DNA of the CDR3 is TGTGCCAGCAGTAATAGACTAGAGGGCAATGAGCAGTTCTTC.

This clonotype appeared many times. The rearrangement links TRBV6-1 to TRBJ2-7; D not resolved. V was pared by 1 base and J by 2 bases, with 6 bases between. Per the germline V gene, CDR1 is MNHNS and CDR2 is SASEGT. This CDR3 is built from 13 residues. In nucleotides, the CDR3 is TGTGCCAGCAGTGAAGTTACAGCCTACGAGCAGTACTTC. Amino acid sequence: CASSEVTAYEQYF.

This clonotype was counted a few times. As DNA, the CDR3 is TGTGCCAGCAGTGATACCGGGACAGGGGGTGAAAAACTGTTTTTT. Translated, it gives CASSDTGTGGEKLFF. The V gene is TRBV12-3 or TRBV12-4, the J gene TRBJ1-4; TRBD1 matches at 11 bases. The V and J ends lost 5 bases and 7 bases, in that order; junction bases with no gene match: 6. The CDR3 sequence is 15 residues long.

The chain joins TRBV6-1 to TRBJ1-6; possible D gene TRBD1, 6 bases. V gave up 6 bases and J gave up 7 bases, with 13 bases separating them. The germline gives CDR1 MNHNS, CDR2 SASEGT. CDR3 length: 14 amino acids. For the CDR3, the DNA is TGTGCCAGCAGCCAGGACAGAGAGAATTCACCCCTCCACTTT. It specifies CASSQDRENSPLHF.

The chain carries TRBV18 and TRBJ2-7, with D uncertain. The germline V gene has CDR1 KGHSH and CDR2 LQKENI. The CDR3 is made up of 14 amino acids. The V gene lost 3 bases and the J gene lost 2 bases, with 11 bases spanning the gap. The CDR3 region is CASSPADGTYEQYF. DNA for the CDR3: TGTGCCAGCTCACCCGCGGACGGAACCTACGAGCAGTACTTC.

This chain links TRBV28 with TRBJ1-5; 7 positions match TRBD1. The CDR3 has 14 amino acids. Losses at the gene ends were 4 bases for V and 5 bases for J; bases not matched to a gene: 5. The germline V gene encodes CDR1 MDHEN and CDR2 SYDVKM. Written as DNA, the CDR3 is TGTGCCAGCAGTTCAGGGACAGTTTATCAGCCCCAGCATTTT. Translating gives CASSSGTVYQPQHF.